This T cell receptor beta chain was sequenced for a study of CD8 T cells in ankylosing spondylitis. By quantitative 5'-RACE with molecular barcodes, the TCR beta libraries were made. MiXCR was run by TCRdb on the 5' RACE reads, yielding one entry per CDR3 protein. The sample has over 450,000 distinct CDR3 sequences; about 12% are singletons. Germline V gene data show CDR1 as SQVTM and CDR2 as ANQGSEA. The CDR3 spans 13 residues. The ends lost 4 bases at V and 7 bases at J; junction bases unmatched: 4. This clonotype was found many times. Its antigen is not identified. Study-wide results and limits: Disease-linked clones reportedly showed significant enrichment in matched ankylosing spondylitis synovial fluid. Typical of ankylosing spondylitis blood, it appeared, was a TCR beta motif of under 10 highly homologous variants. Certain motif variants had earlier been reported in reactive arthritis synovial fluid and blood. CD8+ by phenotype, disease-linked clones were relatively rare in peripheral blood.

This TCR came from a male donor with ankylosing spondylitis. The chain links TRBV29-1 to TRBJ2-2, with TRBD2 matching 9 bases. The sequenced sample consisted of blood, either unsorted or a sorted T cell fraction (not recorded which). CDR3 bases: TGCAGCGTTGCAGGACTAGCGAGCGGGGAGCTGTTTTTT. It specifies CSVAGLASGELFF.